The clone carrying this TCR beta chain was counted between two and nine times. As yet, its antigen is unknown. A multiplex PCR was run with 60 Vbeta primers and 13 Jbeta primers. The repertoire was sequenced with immunoSEQ multiplex PCR; TCRdb's copy has only in-frame clones and lacks some. The sample carries 100,000 to 150,000 clones, over 9.5% recorded once. In germline, CDR1 is GTSNPN, CDR2 SVGIG (reference sequence). The CDR3 extends over 13 amino acids. The ends were cut back, 8 bases at V and 4 bases at J, with 15 bases in the middle. The sample comes from a study of cytomegalovirus exposure and HLA in healthy donors. Study-wide findings and caveats: Analyzed later, association rates of TCRs varied across HLA loci, with DRB1 most and HLA-C fewest.

The clonotype comes from a woman younger than 35 in good health and CMV-seropositive. Sequenced: PBMCs. The genes are TRBV30 and TRBJ1-5; perhaps TRBD1 as D (6 bases). DNA for the CDR3: TGTGCCAGTTCACAGGGCTGGAATCAGCCCCAGCATTTT. Protein sequence: CASSQGWNQPQHF.